This T cell receptor beta chain came from a study of cytomegalovirus exposure and HLA in healthy donors. Study information: Genotyping showed 81% of about 370 donors falling in the Caucasian-associated ancestry cluster.

The PCR employed 60 Vbeta primers together with 13 Jbeta primers. Profiled with immunoSEQ multiplex PCR; TCRdb holds only in-frame clones, not every one. The sample holds about 220,000 clones, roughly 82% seen once. The CDR3 totals 14 residues. Germline CDR1 and CDR2: LNHDA and SQIVND (reference sequence). V was cut by 8 bases and J by 5 bases, with 18 bases left in between. Worth noting for this clone: Antigen: not known.

Overall study results and limits: Donor immune exposure was known only as CMV serostatus. Later analysis revealed greater clonal expansion in HLA-associated TCR beta chains than in equally common others.

Material for sequencing was PBMCs. V is TRBV19 and J is TRBJ1-1, with D possibly matching TRBD1 (6 bases). The source of this sequence is a woman aged 40 to 50 in good health and CMV-seropositive. The CDR3 sequence is CASGGSGGLTEAFF. CDR3 sequence (DNA): TGTGCCAGTGGGGGCTCGGGGGGCCTTACTGAAGCTTTCTTT.